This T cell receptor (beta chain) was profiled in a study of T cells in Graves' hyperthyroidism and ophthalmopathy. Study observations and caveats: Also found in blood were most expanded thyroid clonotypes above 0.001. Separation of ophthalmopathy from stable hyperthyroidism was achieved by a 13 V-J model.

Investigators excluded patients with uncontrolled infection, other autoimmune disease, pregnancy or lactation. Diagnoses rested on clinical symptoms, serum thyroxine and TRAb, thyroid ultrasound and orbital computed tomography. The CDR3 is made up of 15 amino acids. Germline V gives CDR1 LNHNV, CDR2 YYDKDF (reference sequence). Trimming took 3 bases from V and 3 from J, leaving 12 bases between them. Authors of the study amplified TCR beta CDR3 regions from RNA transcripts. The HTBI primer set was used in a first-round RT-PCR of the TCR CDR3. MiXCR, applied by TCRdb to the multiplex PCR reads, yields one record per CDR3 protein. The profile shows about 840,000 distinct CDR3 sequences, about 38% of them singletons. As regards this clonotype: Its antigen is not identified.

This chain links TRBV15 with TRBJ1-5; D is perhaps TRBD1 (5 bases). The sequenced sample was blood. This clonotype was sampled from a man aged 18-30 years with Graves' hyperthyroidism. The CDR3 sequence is CATSSTGGFNQPQHF. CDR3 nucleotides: TGTGCCACCAGCAGCACGGGGGGGTTCAATCAGCCCCAGCATTTT.